These 25 T cell receptor beta chains were sequenced from one sample in a study of shared clonotypes between healthy human individuals. The method was immunoSEQ multiplex PCR; TCRdb's version includes in-frame clones alone and lacks a portion of them. The table has just over 2,000,000 clones, about 95% seen once. The sequencing input was naive CD4+ T cells sorted from blood. Subset of the sample: CD45RA+ positively selected. The receptors come from a young man in good health.

Note on this clone: The same CDR3 can be traced to other DNA sequences in this sample. The chain links TRBV6-5 to TRBJ2-7; 7 positions agree with TRBD2. CDR1 and CDR2 (germline): MNHEY, SVGAGI. The CDR3 length is 15 residues. V shed 0 bases, J shed 2 bases, and the junction held 4 bases outside the gene matches. In DNA, the CDR3 is TGTGCCAGCAGTTACTCAGGCCGGGGGGCCTACGAGCAGTACTTC. Amino acid sequence: CASSYSGRGAYEQYF.

The gene calls are TRBV4-1 and TRBJ1-4, with D hard to call. Germline V gives CDR1 MGHRA, CDR2 YSYEKL. The CDR3 loop spans 14 amino acids. With 5 bases removed from V and 4 bases from J, the gap between germline ends came to 11 bases. The CDR3: CASSGRFGNEKLFF. DNA of the CDR3: TGCGCCAGCAGCGGTCGGTTTGGTAATGAAAAACTGTTTTTT.

The chain employs TRBV19 and TRBJ1-2, with 7 bases fitting TRBD1. The CDR3 totals 14 residues. Looked up from germline, CDR1 is LNHDA and CDR2 is SQIVND (reference sequence). V shed 6 bases and J 8 bases; nucleotides not matched to a gene: 12. The CDR3 DNA sequence: TGTGCCAGTAGCCAGACAGGGAACGGCGTAGGCTACACCTTC. This codes for CASSQTGNGVGYTF.

In nucleotides, the CDR3 is TGTGCCAGCAGCGCCGGGACAATGAACACTGAAGCTTTCTTT. Translation gives CASSAGTMNTEAFF. The rearrangement links TRBV9 to TRBJ1-1; tentatively, D is TRBD1 (6 bases). The CDR3 loop spans 14 amino acids. The germline V gene has CDR1 SGDLS and CDR2 YYNGEE. V gave up 3 bases and J gave up 0 bases, with 9 bases separating them. The full variable domain, completed using reference TRBV9 and TRBJ1-1, is DSGVTQTPKHLITATGQRVTLRCSPRSGDLSVYWYQQSLDQGLQFLIQYYNGEERAKGNILERFSAQQFPDLHSELNLSSLELGDSALYFCASSAGTMNTEAFFGQGTRLTVV.

This sequence joins TRBV5-1 and TRBJ2-3; 8 positions match TRBD2. V lost 2 bases to trimming and J lost 2 bases; unmatched junction nucleotides: 4. Per germline, CDR1 SGHRS and CDR2 YFSETQ. This CDR3 has 15 residues. The CDR3 DNA follows: TGCGCCAGCAGCTTAGCGGGGGACCCCACAGATACGCAGTATTTT. It is translated as CASSLAGDPTDTQYF. The variable domain in full, with the rest retrieved from reference TRBV5-1 and TRBJ2-3, is KAGVTQTPRYLIKTRGQQVTLSCSPISGHRSVSWYQQTPGQGLQFLFEYFSETQRNKGNFPGRFSGRQFSNSRSEMNVSTLELGDSALYLCASSLAGDPTDTQYFGPGTRLTVL.

The chain couples TRBV18 to TRBJ1-5; TRBD1 agrees at 9 bases. The germline CDR1 and CDR2 sequences are KGHSH and LQKENI. The CDR3 spans 16 residues. Trimming cost V 2 bases and J 3 bases; bases outside gene matches: 5. The CDR3 DNA follows: TGTGCCAGCTCACCAATGGGACAGGGCTACAATCAGCCCCAGCATTTT. This encodes CASSPMGQGYNQPQHF.

The chain has TRBV30 and TRBJ2-7, with unresolved D. The V end was cut by 4 bases, the J end by 1 base, with 8 bases between. The germline V gene encodes CDR1 GTSNPN and CDR2 SVGIG (reference sequence). This CDR3 is 12 amino acids long. In nucleotides, the CDR3 is TGTGCCTGGAACGACGAGTCCTACGAGCAGTACTTC. Protein sequence: CAWNDESYEQYF. Filled out from reference TRBV30 and TRBJ2-7, the complete variable domain reads SQTIHQWPATLVQPVGSPLSLECTVEGTSNPNLYWYRQAAGRGLQLLFYSVGIGQISSEVPQNLSASRPQDRQFILSSKKLLLSDSGFYLCAWNDESYEQYFGPGTRLTVT.

This chain connects TRBV28 to TRBJ2-7, with D maybe TRBD1 (6 bases). Looked up from germline, CDR1 is MDHEN and CDR2 is SYDVKM. The CDR3 runs to 13 residues. V was cut by 6 bases and J by 1 base, with 10 bases left in between. CDR3 bases: TGTGCCAGCAGATGGACAGATTCCTACGAGCAGTACTTC. Translating gives CASRWTDSYEQYF.

The genes are TRBV18 and TRBJ1-1; 10 bases align to TRBD1. CDR1 KGHSH and CDR2 LQKENI come from the germline V gene. Trimming cost V 0 bases and J 4 bases; bases outside gene matches: 11. CDR3 length equals 18 residues. The CDR3 region has the DNA TGTGCCAGCTCACCACCGATGACAGGGGGCCGGGGAAGCACTGAAGCTTTCTTT. This gives the protein CASSPPMTGGRGSTEAFF.

V and J are TRBV10-2 and TRBJ1-5, with D possibly TRBD1 on 5 matching bases. From germline, CDR1 is WSHSY and CDR2 SAAADI. The V end was cut by 7 bases, the J end by 0 bases, with 13 bases between. The CDR3 loop spans 15 amino acids. DNA for the CDR3: TGCGCCAGCAAATTGGGGGGAAATAGCAATCAGCCCCAGCATTTT. This encodes CASKLGGNSNQPQHF.

The chain recombines TRBV10-3 with TRBJ2-7, with 9 positions matching TRBD2. The CDR3 covers 16 residues. V lost 4 bases, J lost 3 bases, and 10 bases stayed unmatched. Per the germline V gene, CDR1 is ENHRY and CDR2 is SYGVKD. The DNA of the CDR3 is TGTGCCATCAGTGGTTCGAGTCTAGCGGGATACTACGAGCAGTACTTC. This encodes CAISGSSLAGYYEQYF.

V is TRBV5-4 and J is TRBJ1-2; 9 nucleotides line up with TRBD1. V was pared by 3 bases and J by 4 bases, with 4 bases of the junction left unmatched. This CDR3 comprises 14 residues. The germline V gene has CDR1 SGHNT and CDR2 YYREEE (reference sequence). The CDR3 nucleotides read TGTGCCAGCAGCTCACAGGGGGCGGGCTATGGCTACACCTTC. As protein: CASSSQGAGYGYTF.

The rearrangement uses TRBV7-2 and TRBJ1-6; D gene unclear. V was clipped by 7 bases and J by 9 bases, with 19 bases between them. The CDR3 runs 15 residues. Germline V lookup: CDR1 SGHTA, CDR2 FQGNSA. This CDR3 is CASTPATGLSSPLHF. CDR3 in DNA: TGTGCCAGCACCCCGGCTACGGGTTTGTCTTCACCCCTCCACTTT.

The chain recombines TRBV7-2 with TRBJ2-5, with a possible D match to TRBD2 (6 bases). From germline, CDR1 is SGHTA and CDR2 FQGNSA. The CDR3 is 15 amino acids. Trimming pared 4 bases from V and 7 bases from J, leaving 19 bases between. The CDR3 is CASSYQVGGLGTQYF. The CDR3 DNA is TGTGCCAGCAGCTACCAGGTTGGAGGGCTCGGGACCCAGTACTTC.

The V and J genes are TRBV7-2 and TRBJ2-7, with D possibly being TRBD1 (6 bases). Germline V gene sequence: CDR1 SGHTA, CDR2 FQGNSA. Deletions cut 4 bases from V and 3 bases from J, with 10 bases between. There are 13 residues in the CDR3. The CDR3 DNA reads as TGTGCCAGCAGCTCATCAGGGGACTACGAGCAGTACTTC. Protein: CASSSSGDYEQYF.

The V gene is TRBV6-1, the J gene TRBJ1-1; D not certain. This CDR3 contains 14 residues. Germline loops: CDR1 MNHNS, CDR2 SASEGT. Trimming removed 4 bases from V and 0 bases from J, with 9 bases in between. CDR3 amino acids: CASSVTALNTEAFF. In DNA, the CDR3 is TGTGCCAGCAGTGTTACAGCTCTGAACACTGAAGCTTTCTTT.

The chain joins TRBV5-1 to TRBJ2-1; no firm D call. The CDR3 length is 11 residues. The ends were cut back, 6 bases at V and 7 bases at J, with 8 bases in the middle. The germline gives CDR1 SGHRS, CDR2 YFSETQ. The CDR3 spells CASNLGNEQFF. The CDR3, as DNA: TGCGCCAGCAATCTGGGTAATGAGCAGTTCTTC.

V gene TRBV5-1 combines with J gene TRBJ1-4; D possibly corresponds to TRBD1 (5 bases). V shed 2 bases and J shed 8 bases, with 13 bases lying between them. Germline V lookup: CDR1 SGHRS, CDR2 YFSETQ. The CDR3 totals 14 residues. The CDR3 spells CASSFTGTGEKLFF. The CDR3 nucleotides read TGCGCCAGCAGCTTTACCGGGACGGGAGAAAAACTGTTTTTT.

The V and J genes are TRBV7-6 and TRBJ2-7; a weak D match, TRBD1 (6 bases). From germline, CDR1 is SGHVS and CDR2 FNYEAQ. With 1 base removed from V and 0 bases from J, the gap between germline ends came to 10 bases. This CDR3 has 15 amino acids. Written as DNA, the CDR3 is TGTGCCAGCAGCTTAGACAGGGCAGACTCCTACGAGCAGTACTTC. It translates to CASSLDRADSYEQYF. The full variable domain, in which reference TRBV7-6 and TRBJ2-7 provide the parts outside the CDR3, is GAGVSQSPRYKVTKRGQDVALRCDPISGHVSLYWYRQALGQGPEFLTYFNYEAQQDKSGLPNDRFSAERPEGSISTLTIQRTEQRDSAMYRCASSLDRADSYEQYFGPGTRLTVT.

The chain is built from TRBV7-2 and TRBJ2-7, with 9 bases aligning to TRBD2. Germline trimming cut 3 bases from V and 5 bases from J; bases unmatched to any gene: 5. The germline V gene encodes CDR1 SGHTA and CDR2 FQGNSA. CDR3 length: 14 amino acids. DNA of the CDR3: TGTGCCAGCAGCTTCGCGGGAGGGAAAAACGAGCAGTACTTC. The encoded protein is CASSFAGGKNEQYF.

V is TRBV9 and J is TRBJ2-1; 9 bases line up with TRBD2. In germline, CDR1 is SGDLS, CDR2 YYNGEE. The CDR3 loop spans 16 amino acids. V lost 3 bases to trimming and J lost 2 bases; unmatched junction nucleotides: 6. CDR3 in DNA: TGTGCCAGCAGCGGGCTAGCGGGATCAACCTACAATGAGCAGTTCTTC. This encodes CASSGLAGSTYNEQFF.

This chain links TRBV28 with TRBJ1-6; D possibly corresponds to TRBD1 (5 bases). CDR1 is MDHEN, CDR2 SYDVKM, per germline. The CDR3 sequence is 16 residues long. V was cut by 4 bases and J by 5 bases, with 15 bases left in between. The CDR3 region has the DNA TGTGCCAGCAGTTCCACCGGGCCGGGGCATAATTCACCCCTCCACTTT. Its protein product is CASSSTGPGHNSPLHF.

V is TRBV11-2 and J is TRBJ1-3; tentatively, D is TRBD1 (6 bases). V was pared by 5 bases and J by 6 bases, with 14 bases between. The CDR3 loop spans 14 amino acids. The germline V gene encodes CDR1 SGHAT and CDR2 FQNNGV. The CDR3 is CASSEVRGVNTIYF. For the CDR3, the DNA is TGTGCCAGCAGCGAAGTGAGGGGGGTAAACACCATATATTTT.

The V gene is TRBV5-6, the J gene TRBJ1-2; D remains ambiguous. V dropped 4 bases and J dropped 4 bases, with 5 bases sitting between them. The CDR3 spans 11 residues. CDR1 is SGHDT and CDR2 is YYEEEE in the germline V gene. The CDR3 DNA reads TGTGCCAGCAGCGGGGTCTATGGCTACACCTTC. Protein product: CASSGVYGYTF.

The chain has TRBV30 and TRBJ2-1, with 8 bases aligning to TRBD2. The length of the CDR3 is 12 residues. V gave up 2 bases and J gave up 10 bases; unmatched junction bases: 4. Germline V gives CDR1 GTSNPN, CDR2 SVGIG (reference sequence). CDR3 residues: CAWSSGSEEQFF. For the CDR3, the DNA is TGTGCCTGGAGTAGCGGGAGCGAAGAGCAGTTCTTC.